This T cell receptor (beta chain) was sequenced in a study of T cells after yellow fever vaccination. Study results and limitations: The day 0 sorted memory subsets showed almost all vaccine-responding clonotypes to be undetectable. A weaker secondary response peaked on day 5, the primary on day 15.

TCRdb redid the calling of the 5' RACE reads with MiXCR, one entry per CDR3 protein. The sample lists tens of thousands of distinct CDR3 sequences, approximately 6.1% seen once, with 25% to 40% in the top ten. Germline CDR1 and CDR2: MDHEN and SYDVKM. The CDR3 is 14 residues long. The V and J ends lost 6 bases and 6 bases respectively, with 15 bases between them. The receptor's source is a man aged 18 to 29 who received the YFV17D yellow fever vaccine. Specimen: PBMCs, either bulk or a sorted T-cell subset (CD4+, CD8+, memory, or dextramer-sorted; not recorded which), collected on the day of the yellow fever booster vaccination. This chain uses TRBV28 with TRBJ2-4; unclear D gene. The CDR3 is CASRYRALGNIQYF. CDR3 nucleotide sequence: TGTGCCAGCAGGTATCGGGCCCTCGGAAACATTCAGTACTTC.